The 28 T cell receptor beta chains given below trace back to one sample, sequenced in a study of blood T cell repertoires in COVID-19. This table comes from immunoSEQ multiplex PCR, and its TCRdb copy is limited to in-frame clones, with some not included. The sample includes 100,000 or so clones, around four fifths of them seen just once. Sequences were obtained from peripheral blood. These receptors were collected from a human donor in a cohort sampled during active COVID-19.

The V gene is TRBV7-9, the J gene TRBJ1-2; 9 nucleotides agree with TRBD1. CDR1 is SEHNR and CDR2 is FQNEAQ in the germline V gene (reference sequence). The V gene end was trimmed by 4 bases and the J gene end by 4 bases; junction bases not matched to a gene: 7. The CDR3 has 15 residues. In DNA form, the CDR3 reads TGTGCCAGCAGCTCGGGACAGGGAGTACGCTATGGCTACACCTTC. It codes for CASSSGQGVRYGYTF.

The CDR3 reads CASSLRVAGGFQETQYF. The CDR3 coding sequence is TGTGCCAGCAGCTTAAGGGTAGCGGGGGGCTTCCAAGAGACCCAGTACTTC. This sequence joins TRBV7-2 and TRBJ2-5; the match to TRBD2 covers 10 bases. Germline lookup yields CDR1 SGHTA and CDR2 FQGNSA. This CDR3 contains 17 residues. V lost 2 bases to trimming and J lost 1 base; unmatched junction nucleotides: 7.

V and J are TRBV3-1 (or the pseudogene TRBV3-2) and TRBJ1-1; D ambiguous. Trimming shortened V by 1 base and J by 0 bases, and 9 bases separated the two germline ends. The CDR3 loop spans 15 amino acids. Germline V gene data show CDR1 as LGHDT and CDR2 as YNNKEL (reference sequence). CDR3 loop: CASSQGGRMNTEAFF. DNA for the CDR3: TGTGCCAGCAGCCAAGGAGGCCGGATGAACACTGAAGCTTTCTTT.

V is TRBV14 and J is TRBJ1-1, with 7 bases that match TRBD1. In germline, CDR1 is SGHDN, CDR2 FVKESK. V dropped 6 bases and J dropped 1; count of bases not matched to a gene: 5. This CDR3 comprises 14 residues. Written as DNA, the CDR3 is TGTGCCAGCAGACATGGACAGGCGAACACTGAAGCTTTCTTT. This sequence encodes CASRHGQANTEAFF.

This clone was picked up a small number of times. V gene TRBV2 combines with J gene TRBJ1-6; TRBD1 agrees at 7 bases. Looked up from germline, CDR1 is SNHLY and CDR2 is FYNNEI. This CDR3 has 14 residues. V dropped 4 bases and J dropped 9; count of bases not matched to a gene: 6. CDR3 DNA sequence: TGTGCCAGCAGTGGACAGGGCCCGATTTCACCCCTCCACTTT. Amino acids: CASSGQGPISPLHF.

The chain employs TRBV18 and TRBJ2-5; maybe TRBD1 (5 bases). Germline lookup yields CDR1 KGHSH and CDR2 LQKENI. V gave up 3 bases and J gave up 0 bases, with 8 bases separating them. CDR3 length equals 14 residues. CDR3 nucleotides: TGTGCCAGCTCACCGACAGTGTACCAAGAGACCCAGTACTTC. Residues: CASSPTVYQETQYF.

The rearrangement uses TRBV18 and TRBJ2-7; D is perhaps TRBD1 (5 bases). Germline values: CDR1 KGHSH, CDR2 LQKENI. Trimming shortened V by 6 bases and J by 1 base, and 10 bases separated the two germline ends. The CDR3 is 13 residues long. CDR3 sequence reads: CASSERQSYEQYF. The CDR3 nucleotides are TGTGCCAGCTCCGAAAGACAGTCCTACGAGCAGTACTTC.

The V and J genes are TRBV11-3 and TRBJ2-1; D not resolved. V lost 0 bases and J lost 1, with 4 bases in between. The CDR3 length is 14 residues. Germline CDR1 reads SGHNT; CDR2 reads YENEEA. The CDR3 is CASSLDRSYNEQFF. As DNA, the CDR3 is TGTGCCAGCAGCTTAGATCGTTCCTACAATGAGCAGTTCTTC.

Here the CDR3 reads CASMSQGNTEAFF. The CDR3 DNA follows: TGCGCCAGCATGTCCCAGGGGAACACTGAAGCTTTCTTT. The V gene is TRBV5-1, the J gene TRBJ1-1; perhaps TRBD1 as D (5 bases). The CDR3 consists of 13 residues. V lost 6 bases and J lost 1, with 10 bases in between. Germline V gives CDR1 SGHRS, CDR2 YFSETQ.

This chain joins TRBV16 and TRBJ1-2; TRBD1 matches at 10 bases. This CDR3 is built from 14 residues. With 3 bases clipped from V and 8 bases from J, the junction kept 6 bases outside the gene matches. Germline assignment: CDR1 KGHSY and CDR2 FQNENV. The CDR3: CASSQTRQGAGYTF. DNA of the CDR3: TGTGCCAGCAGCCAGACTCGACAGGGGGCCGGCTACACCTTC.

The J gene is TRBJ1-6, the V gene TRBV9; TRBD1 might be the D (6 bases). This CDR3 has 15 amino acids. The V and J ends lost 4 bases and 7 bases respectively, with 15 bases between them. Germline-derived CDR1 and CDR2 are SGDLS and YYNGEE. Here the CDR3 reads CASSLDPQGNSPLHF. As DNA, the CDR3 is TGTGCCAGCAGCTTGGACCCACAGGGAAATTCACCCCTCCACTTT.

V and J are TRBV7-3 and TRBJ2-3; D possibly corresponds to TRBD2 (5 bases). This CDR3 is 16 amino acids long. The V end lost 2 bases, the J end lost 7 bases, and 19 bases lay between the germline ends. The germline V gene has CDR1 SGHTA and CDR2 FQGTGA. For the CDR3, the DNA is TGTGCCAGCAGCTTAGGGAGTGGACTCAAGGCACATACGCAGTATTTT. This encodes CASSLGSGLKAHTQYF.

The rearrangement joins TRBV6-4 to TRBJ2-2; D may be TRBD1 (6 bases). The CDR3 length is 14 residues. Germline V gene data show CDR1 as MRHNA and CDR2 as SNTAGT. V dropped 2 bases and J dropped 3 bases, with 7 bases sitting between them. The DNA of the CDR3 is TGTGCCAGCAGTGACGGGGGCGACACCGGGGAGCTGTTTTTT. This sequence encodes CASSDGGDTGELFF.

The V and J genes are TRBV3-1 (or the pseudogene TRBV3-2) and TRBJ2-1, with TRBD2 matching over 11 bases. Germline CDR1 reads LGHDT; CDR2 reads YNNKEL (reference sequence). The ends lost 0 bases at V and 9 bases at J; junction bases unmatched: 7. The CDR3 is 16 residues long. CDR3: CASSQELLAGVSEQFF. CDR3 nucleotide sequence: TGTGCCAGCAGCCAAGAGTTACTAGCGGGGGTAAGTGAGCAGTTCTTC.

This clone was counted between two and nine times. This chain links TRBV6-6 with TRBJ1-6; the D is unclear. Germline CDR1 and CDR2: MNHNY and SVGAGI (reference sequence). The CDR3 contains 12 residues. V dropped 6 bases and J dropped 7 bases, with 7 bases sitting between them. CDR3 amino acids: CASSVKNSPLHF. DNA of the CDR3: TGTGCCAGCAGCGTTAAAAATTCACCCCTCCACTTT.

This rearrangement joins TRBV4-2 to TRBJ1-6; D possibly corresponds to TRBD1 (6 bases). The V gene lost 0 bases and the J gene lost 7 bases, with 19 bases spanning the gap. CDR1 is LGHNA and CDR2 is YNFKEQ in the germline V gene. The CDR3 length is 18 residues. CDR3 DNA sequence: TGTGCCAGCAGCCAAGATCGTCCAGGGGCGATTACGAATTCACCCCTCCACTTT. Amino acids: CASSQDRPGAITNSPLHF.

V gene TRBV6-2 or TRBV6-3 combines with J gene TRBJ1-5, with D possibly being TRBD1 (6 bases). This CDR3 contains 15 residues. Germline V gene sequence: CDR1 MNHEY, CDR2 SVGEGT. Trimming shortened V by 0 bases and J by 4 bases, and 10 bases separated the two germline ends. The CDR3 DNA follows: TGTGCCAGCAGTTACTCCGGGACACGGAATCAGCCCCAGCATTTT. It yields the protein CASSYSGTRNQPQHF.

Of note for this clone: Within the sample, other DNA sequences also encode this same CDR3. The rearrangement uses TRBV2 and TRBJ1-3; TRBD1 agrees at 9 bases. This CDR3 is built from 15 residues. V was pared by 6 bases and J by 0 bases, with 3 bases of the junction left unmatched. Germline V gene lookup returns CDR1 SNHLY and CDR2 FYNNEI. CDR3 bases: TGTGCCAGCAGCGTGACAGGGGGCTCTGGAAACACCATATATTTT. Protein sequence: CASSVTGGSGNTIYF. Drawing the rest from reference TRBV2 and TRBJ1-3, the complete variable domain is EPEVTQTPSHQVTQMGQEVILRCVPISNHLYFYWYRQILGQKVEFLVSFYNNEISEKSEIFDDQFSVERPDGSNFTLKIRSTKLEDSAMYFCASSVTGGSGNTIYFGEGSWLTVV.

This clone was counted a few times. A read error may account for a junction end that differs from germline. V gene TRBV28 combines with J gene TRBJ2-1; D is unclear. This CDR3 is built from 13 residues. Germline assignment: CDR1 MDHEN and CDR2 SYDVKM. As DNA, the CDR3 is TGTGCCAGCAGTTTAATCTCCTCCAATGAGCAGTTCTTC. Protein: CASSLISSNEQFF.

The rearrangement links TRBV30 to TRBJ1-3, with 7 bases lining up with TRBD1. The CDR3 sequence is 13 residues long. Germline V gives CDR1 GTSNPN, CDR2 SVGIG (reference sequence). Trimming cost V 7 bases and J 4 bases; bases outside gene matches: 7. CDR3 protein: CALSRGAGNTIYF. The CDR3 nucleotides read TGTGCCTTGAGCAGGGGGGCGGGAAACACCATATATTTT.

This clone counts as medium-sized (0.01 to 0.1%). The rearrangement joins TRBV14 to TRBJ1-6; D possibly corresponds to TRBD1 (5 bases). Germline lookup yields CDR1 SGHDN and CDR2 FVKESK. V was pared by 3 bases and J by 7 bases, with 10 bases between. The CDR3 contains 14 residues. The CDR3 spells CASSQGLVNSPLHF. The CDR3 nucleotides read TGTGCCAGCAGCCAGGGGCTGGTAAATTCACCCCTCCACTTT. Full variable domain (outside the CDR3, taken from reference TRBV14 and TRBJ1-6): EAGVTQFPSHSVIEKGQTVTLRCDPISGHDNLYWYRRVMGKEIKFLLHFVKESKQDESGMPNNRFLAERTGGTYSTLKVQPAELEDSGVYFCASSQGLVNSPLHFGNGTRLTVT.

The chain combines TRBV10-3 with TRBJ1-5, with D perhaps TRBD1 (6 bases). The CDR3 is made up of 14 amino acids. The germline gives CDR1 ENHRY, CDR2 SYGVKD. Deletions cut 1 base from V and 7 bases from J, with 11 bases between. The CDR3 sequence: CAISELQGEQPQHF. The CDR3 region has the DNA TGTGCCATCAGTGAGTTACAGGGAGAACAGCCCCAGCATTTT.

This clone was detected only once. The chain combines TRBV4-1 with TRBJ2-7; possible D gene TRBD1, 5 bases. V lost 0 bases and J lost 4, with 13 bases in between. The CDR3 covers 15 residues. Per germline, CDR1 MGHRA and CDR2 YSYEKL. CDR3: CASSQERRPGYEQYF. In DNA, the CDR3 is TGCGCCAGCAGCCAAGAAAGGCGGCCAGGGTACGAGCAGTACTTC.

The chain carries TRBV5-1 and TRBJ2-2; TRBD1 aligns across 8 bases. CDR1 and CDR2 (germline): SGHRS, YFSETQ. J gave up 2 bases and V 7 bases, and 7 bases lay outside the gene matches. The CDR3 is made up of 15 amino acids. The chain's CDR3 is CASQLQGANTGELFF. CDR3 DNA: TGCGCCAGCCAACTCCAGGGGGCCAACACCGGGGAGCTGTTTTTT.

In the case of this clone: One end of the junction fails to match germline, which may point to a read error. The chain joins TRBV28 to TRBJ1-1; a weak D match, TRBD1 (6 bases). CDR3 size: 15 residues. In germline, CDR1 is MDHEN, CDR2 SYDVKM. DNA of the CDR3: TGTGCCAGCATGACGGGGCGACAGGTGAAAACTGAAGCTTTCTTT. Protein sequence: CASMTGRQVKTEAFF.

This chain connects TRBV5-1 to TRBJ1-4; 7 nucleotides match TRBD1. The J segment lost 7 bases and the V segment lost 4 bases, leaving 7 bases of the junction unmatched. In germline, CDR1 is SGHRS, CDR2 YFSETQ. The CDR3 totals 14 residues. The CDR3 DNA is TGCGCCAGCAGCCTCGACAGGGCTGCTGAAAAACTGTTTTTT. Translation gives CASSLDRAAEKLFF. The variable domain in full, completed from reference TRBV5-1 and TRBJ1-4, reads KAGVTQTPRYLIKTRGQQVTLSCSPISGHRSVSWYQQTPGQGLQFLFEYFSETQRNKGNFPGRFSGRQFSNSRSEMNVSTLELGDSALYLCASSLDRAAEKLFFGSGTQLSVL.

The chain joins TRBV9 to TRBJ2-1; TRBD2 aligns across 7 bases. V gave up 4 bases and J gave up 0 bases; unmatched junction bases: 10. This CDR3 region has 17 residues. Germline values: CDR1 SGDLS, CDR2 YYNGEE. The CDR3 protein is CASSPGTTRHSYNEQFF. The DNA for the CDR3 is TGTGCCAGCAGCCCCGGGACTACCCGACACTCCTACAATGAGCAGTTCTTC.

This clone was detected once. The CDR3 DNA follows: TGTGCCAGCTCACGACAGGGGGGAGAGCAGTACTTC. Its protein is CASSRQGGEQYF. The chain recombines TRBV18 with TRBJ2-7; 9 positions agree with TRBD1. V lost 4 bases, J lost 7 bases, and 2 bases stayed unmatched. This CDR3 comprises 12 residues. Per the germline V gene, CDR1 is KGHSH and CDR2 is LQKENI.